The clone carrying this T cell receptor (beta chain) was picked up one time. This sample was taken from a study of blood T cell repertoires in COVID-19. For the study at large: Samples taken during acute and convalescent COVID-19 were collected in the United States, Italy and Spain. Sample material is recorded as cDNA or gDNA derived from T cells, B-cell-depleted T cells, or PBMCs.

Germline V gene lookup returns CDR1 LGHNA and CDR2 YSLEER. V shed 4 bases, J shed 6 bases, and the junction held 9 bases outside the gene matches. The CDR3 is 17 amino acids. Using immunoSEQ multiplex PCR, the repertoire was profiled, and TCRdb retains in-frame clones only, with some absent. This repertoire shows 200,000 to 300,000 clones, approximately 88% found once; its top ten account for approximately 2.5%. The receptor comes from a woman in her forties with acute COVID-19. This chain uses TRBV4-3 with TRBJ2-2; 12 bases align to TRBD2. Sequencing was done on a sample of PBMCs or T cells enriched from blood (not recorded which). CDR3 in amino acids: CASSLDLAGGPAGELFF. The CDR3, as DNA: TGCGCCAGCAGCCTAGACCTAGCGGGGGGGCCCGCCGGGGAGCTGTTTTTT.